Each of the 22 T cell receptor beta chains below was sequenced from the same sample in a study of blood T cell repertoires in COVID-19. The method was immunoSEQ multiplex PCR; TCRdb's version includes in-frame clones alone and lacks a portion of them. Among about 180,000 clones listed, roughly 85% were seen once. Sequencing was carried out using peripheral blood. These receptors were obtained from a man aged 50-60 years with active or convalescent COVID-19.

The chain links TRBV28 to TRBJ2-7, with TRBD1 matching over 8 bases. The germline V gene encodes CDR1 MDHEN and CDR2 SYDVKM. J gave up 6 bases and V 6 bases, and 4 bases lay outside the gene matches. There are 12 residues in the CDR3. The chain's CDR3 is CASSRTGFEQYF. CDR3 coding DNA: TGTGCCAGCAGCCGGACAGGGTTCGAGCAGTACTTC.

V usage is TRBV19 and J usage is TRBJ2-3, with D possibly being TRBD1 (6 bases). The CDR3 sequence is 15 residues long. V lost 3 bases and J lost 0, with 10 bases in between. CDR1 is LNHDA and CDR2 is SQIVND in the germline V gene (reference sequence). The chain's CDR3 is CASSMRGTSTDTQYF. CDR3 nucleotides: TGTGCCAGTAGTATGAGGGGGACAAGCACAGATACGCAGTATTTT.

J is TRBJ2-7 and V is TRBV19; TRBD2 might be the D (6 bases). V was shortened by 1 base and J by 6 bases, with 16 bases between the two germline ends. The V gene's germline CDR1 is LNHDA and CDR2 SQIVND (reference sequence). CDR3 length: 15 residues. CDR3 DNA sequence: TGTGCCAGTAGTATAGGCGGGGCCTCCCCGGGCGAGCAGTACTTC. It is translated as CASSIGGASPGEQYF.

This chain connects TRBV18 to TRBJ2-1; no clear D gene. The germline gives CDR1 KGHSH, CDR2 LQKENI. The V end lost 5 bases, the J end lost 7 bases, and 9 bases lay between the germline ends. The length of the CDR3 is 12 residues. The CDR3 bases are TGTGCCAGCTCATCGCCAGCGAATGAGCAGTTCTTC. It codes for CASSSPANEQFF.

The chain carries TRBV5-4 and TRBJ2-2; D is possibly TRBD1 (5 bases). CDR1 SGHNT and CDR2 YYREEE come from the germline V gene (reference sequence). The CDR3 covers 13 residues. V gave up 2 bases and J gave up 6 bases, with 8 bases separating them. The CDR3 reads CASSFQGAGELFF. CDR3 nucleotides: TGTGCCAGCAGCTTCCAAGGGGCCGGGGAGCTGTTTTTT.

This clone has more than one count but fewer than ten. The chain uses TRBV5-1 and TRBJ1-5, with D uncertain. Between the trimmed V and J ends, which lost 0 bases and 7 bases, there was a span of 8 bases. From germline, CDR1 is SGHRS and CDR2 YFSETQ. The CDR3 spans 13 residues. CDR3 in DNA: TGCGCCAGCAGCTTGGAGGGAGGGCAGCCCCAGCATTTT. It is translated as CASSLEGGQPQHF. Supplemented by reference TRBV5-1 and TRBJ1-5, the full variable domain reads KAGVTQTPRYLIKTRGQQVTLSCSPISGHRSVSWYQQTPGQGLQFLFEYFSETQRNKGNFPGRFSGRQFSNSRSEMNVSTLELGDSALYLCASSLEGGQPQHFGDGTRLSIL.

The rearrangement uses TRBV6-1 and TRBJ1-5; the match to TRBD1 covers 7 bases. Trimming at V came to 3 bases and at J to 5 bases, leaving 10 bases not matched to a gene. Germline CDR1 and CDR2: MNHNS and SASEGT. The CDR3 has 16 amino acids. The CDR3 nucleotides read TGTGCCAGCAGTGAGCGCGGTGGGACAGTTGATCAGCCCCAGCATTTT. Translating it yields CASSERGGTVDQPQHF.

This chain joins TRBV4-1 and TRBJ2-2; D not certain. This CDR3 comprises 14 residues. Germline V CDR1 and CDR2: MGHRA, YSYEKL. Trimming stripped 1 base from V and 1 base from J, with 4 bases between. CDR3 protein: CASSQGENTGELFF. The CDR3 coding sequence is TGCGCCAGCAGCCAAGGAGAGAACACCGGGGAGCTGTTTTTT.

This rearrangement joins TRBV5-1 to TRBJ2-7, with a possible D match to TRBD1 (5 bases). CDR1 SGHRS and CDR2 YFSETQ come from the germline V gene. Trimming left V 1 base short and J 6 bases short, with 14 bases between. CDR3 length equals 14 residues. CDR3 sequence: CASSLRLMGREQYF. The CDR3 region has the DNA TGCGCCAGCAGCTTGCGGCTCATGGGGCGCGAGCAGTACTTC.

The rearrangement joins TRBV7-6 to TRBJ1-6; D gene unclear. The CDR3 covers 18 residues. V lost 2 bases and J 0 bases, leaving 14 bases between the germline ends. CDR1 and CDR2 (germline): SGHVS, FNYEAQ. The CDR3: CASSLNYPRSSYNSPLHF. DNA of the CDR3: TGTGCCAGCAGCTTAAATTATCCACGTAGCTCCTATAATTCACCCCTCCACTTT.

The rearrangement links TRBV5-1 to TRBJ2-5, with 7 bases fitting TRBD1. The ends lost 3 bases at V and 3 bases at J; junction bases unmatched: 5. This CDR3 comprises 14 residues. Germline-derived CDR1 and CDR2 are SGHRS and YFSETQ. CDR3 nucleotide sequence: TGCGCCAGCAGCTCTCGGGACAGAAAAGAGACCCAGTACTTC. Protein sequence: CASSSRDRKETQYF.

This clone was found a few times. CDR3 protein: CASSQARQGMNTGELFF. The CDR3 DNA reads as TGCGCCAGCAGCCAAGCTAGACAGGGGATGAACACCGGGGAGCTGTTTTTT. The chain has TRBV4-3 and TRBJ2-2; 8 nucleotides match TRBD1. In germline, CDR1 is LGHNA, CDR2 YSLEER. The CDR3 sequence is 17 residues long. Trimming removed 1 base from V and 1 base from J; junction bases left unmatched: 5.

J is TRBJ2-1 and V is TRBV9, with D perhaps TRBD2 (6 bases). Germline V gene data show CDR1 as SGDLS and CDR2 as YYNGEE. V lost 2 bases to trimming and J lost 1 base, with 10 bases between them. The length of the CDR3 is 15 residues. The CDR3 DNA reads as TGTGCCAGCAGCGTCCTAGCGACGTCCTACAATGAGCAGTTCTTC. It is translated as CASSVLATSYNEQFF.

The rearrangement uses TRBV19 and TRBJ2-5, with 8 nucleotides matching TRBD1. The ends lost 4 bases at V and 9 bases at J; junction bases unmatched: 16. This CDR3 spans 16 amino acids. CDR1 is LNHDA and CDR2 is SQIVND in the germline V gene (reference sequence). CDR3 sequence reads: CASSKSRDRTLPAQYF. DNA of the CDR3: TGTGCCAGTAGTAAGTCCCGGGACAGGACCCTCCCAGCCCAGTACTTC. Using reference TRBV19 and TRBJ2-5 for the parts outside the CDR3, the full variable domain is DGGITQSPKYLFRKEGQNVTLSCEQNLNHDAMYWYRQDPGQGLRLIYYSQIVNDFQKGDIAEGYSVSREKKESFPLTVTSAQKNPTAFYLCASSKSRDRTLPAQYFGPGTRLLVL.

This CDR3 reads CASGGGRSNSYEQYF. CDR3 bases: TGTGCCAGTGGGGGAGGCCGTTCCAACTCCTACGAGCAGTACTTC. The chain joins TRBV19 to TRBJ2-7; a weak D match, TRBD2 (6 bases). Trimming took 8 bases from V and 0 from J, leaving 17 bases between them. The CDR3 runs to 15 residues. Germline CDR1 is LNHDA and CDR2 is SQIVND (reference sequence).

The chain is built from TRBV12-3 or TRBV12-4 and TRBJ2-1; D gene unclear. Trimming took 7 bases from V and 5 from J, leaving 6 bases between them. The CDR3 contains 11 residues. CDR3 protein: CASTRDNEQFF. In nucleotides, the CDR3 is TGTGCCAGCACCCGGGACAATGAGCAGTTCTTC.

This chain connects TRBV30 to TRBJ2-3; TRBD2 is a possible D gene (6 bases). The CDR3 consists of 13 residues. Trimming removed 2 bases from V and 4 bases from J, with 10 bases in between. CDR1 GTSNPN and CDR2 SVGIG come from the germline V gene (reference sequence). CDR3 in amino acids: CAWSRRAPDTQYF. The CDR3 DNA follows: TGTGCCTGGAGTAGGAGGGCGCCAGATACGCAGTATTTT.

The genes are TRBV7-3 and TRBJ2-7; D not resolved. Germline-derived CDR1 and CDR2 are SGHTA and FQGTGA. Trimming removed 5 bases at V and 6 bases at J, with 17 bases between. This CDR3 region has 14 residues. The CDR3 region has the DNA TGTGCCAGCAGCCTTAGTACGCAAACGGGCGAGCAGTACTTC. Amino acids: CASSLSTQTGEQYF.

The gene calls are TRBV2 and TRBJ2-3, with 10 nucleotides matching TRBD1. This CDR3 is 15 amino acids long. CDR1 and CDR2 (germline): SNHLY, FYNNEI. The V segment lost 6 bases and the J segment 3 bases; nucleotides outside the gene matches: 6. CDR3 coding DNA: TGTGCCAGCAGGGGGGACAGGGGTGGGACAGATACGCAGTATTTT. It specifies CASRGDRGGTDTQYF. Full variable domain (remainder filled in from reference TRBV2 and TRBJ2-3): EPEVTQTPSHQVTQMGQEVILRCVPISNHLYFYWYRQILGQKVEFLVSFYNNEISEKSEIFDDQFSVERPDGSNFTLKIRSTKLEDSAMYFCASRGDRGGTDTQYFGPGTRLTVL.

This clone was recorded a few times. The gene calls are TRBV6-5 and TRBJ1-2; D gene uncertain. Germline assignment: CDR1 MNHEY and CDR2 SVGAGI. This CDR3 is 13 amino acids long. Trimming left V 10 bases short and J 5 bases short, with 17 bases between. CDR3 DNA: TGTGCCACCGTCTGGACCTCGGGGTATGGCTACACCTTC. Amino acids: CATVWTSGYGYTF.

This clone was seen only once. The chain joins TRBV4-1 to TRBJ1-5, with 7 bases matching TRBD1. The CDR3 loop spans 15 amino acids. CDR1 and CDR2 from the germline V gene are MGHRA and YSYEKL. The V segment lost 4 bases and the J segment 3 bases; nucleotides outside the gene matches: 6. In nucleotides, the CDR3 is TGCGCCAGCAGCCCGCGGACAGGTGACAATCAGCCCCAGCATTTT. Translating gives CASSPRTGDNQPQHF.

This clone was seen once. This chain connects TRBV7-2 to TRBJ2-1; the match to TRBD1 covers 7 bases. V shed 1 base, J shed 8 bases, and the junction held 2 bases outside the gene matches. The germline CDR1 and CDR2 sequences are SGHTA and FQGNSA. The CDR3 sequence is 13 residues long. Here the CDR3 reads CASSLVTGDEQFF. CDR3 bases: TGTGCCAGCAGCTTAGTTACAGGGGATGAGCAGTTCTTC.